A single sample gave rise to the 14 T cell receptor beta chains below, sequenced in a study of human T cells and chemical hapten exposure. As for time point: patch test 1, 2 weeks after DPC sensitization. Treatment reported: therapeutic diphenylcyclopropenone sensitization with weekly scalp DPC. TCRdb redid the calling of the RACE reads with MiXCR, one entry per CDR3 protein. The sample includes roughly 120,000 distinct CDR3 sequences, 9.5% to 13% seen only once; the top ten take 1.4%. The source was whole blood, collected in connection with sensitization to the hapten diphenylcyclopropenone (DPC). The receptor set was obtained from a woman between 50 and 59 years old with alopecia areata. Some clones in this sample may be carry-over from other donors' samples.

CDR3 sequence: CAIGTGQVLSGNTIYF. CDR3 sequence (DNA): TGTGCCATCGGAACGGGACAGGTCCTCTCTGGAAACACCATATATTTT. The chain recombines TRBV10-3 with TRBJ1-3, with 8 bases matching TRBD1. The V gene's germline CDR1 is ENHRY and CDR2 SYGVKD. This CDR3 contains 16 residues. The trim removed 8 bases at V and 0 bases at J, leaving 9 bases unmatched.

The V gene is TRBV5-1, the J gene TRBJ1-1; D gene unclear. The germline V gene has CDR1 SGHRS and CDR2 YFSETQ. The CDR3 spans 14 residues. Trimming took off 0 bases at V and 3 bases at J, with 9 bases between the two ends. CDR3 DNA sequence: TGCGCCAGCAGCTTGGTTGGGGTAGACACTGAAGCTTTCTTT. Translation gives CASSLVGVDTEAFF.

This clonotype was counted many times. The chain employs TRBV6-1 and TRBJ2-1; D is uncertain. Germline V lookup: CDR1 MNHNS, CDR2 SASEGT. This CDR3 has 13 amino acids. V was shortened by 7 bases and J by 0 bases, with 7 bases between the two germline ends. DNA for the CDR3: TGTGCCAGCATGGCTAGCTCCTACAATGAGCAGTTCTTC. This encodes CASMASSYNEQFF.

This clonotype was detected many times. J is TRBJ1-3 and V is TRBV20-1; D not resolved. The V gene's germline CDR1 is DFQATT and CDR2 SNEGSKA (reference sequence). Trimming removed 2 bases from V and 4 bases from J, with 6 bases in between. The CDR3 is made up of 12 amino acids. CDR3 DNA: TGCAGTGCTAGACCCAGCGGAAACACCATATATTTT. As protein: CSARPSGNTIYF.

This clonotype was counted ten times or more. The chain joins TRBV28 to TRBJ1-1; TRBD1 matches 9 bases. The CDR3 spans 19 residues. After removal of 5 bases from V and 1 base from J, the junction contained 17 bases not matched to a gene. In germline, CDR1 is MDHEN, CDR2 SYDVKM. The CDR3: CASSPKGQGRIWRNTEAFF. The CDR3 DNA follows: TGTGCCAGCAGTCCGAAGGGACAGGGAAGAATCTGGAGGAACACTGAAGCTTTCTTT.

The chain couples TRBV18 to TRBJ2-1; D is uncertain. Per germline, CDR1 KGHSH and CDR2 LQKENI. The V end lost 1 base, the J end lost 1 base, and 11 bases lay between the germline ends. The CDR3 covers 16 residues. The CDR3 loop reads CASSPRQDPSYNEQFF. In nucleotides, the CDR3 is TGTGCCAGCTCACCACGGCAGGACCCTTCCTACAATGAGCAGTTCTTC. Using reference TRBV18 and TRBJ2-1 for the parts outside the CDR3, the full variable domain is NAGVMQNPRHLVRRRGQEARLRCSPMKGHSHVYWYRQLPEEGLKFMVYLQKENIIDESGMPKERFSAEFPKEGPSILRIQQVVRGDSAAYFCASSPRQDPSYNEQFFGPGTRLTVL.

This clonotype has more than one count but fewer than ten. CDR3 DNA sequence: TGCGCCAGCAGGGACAGCTCCTATAATTCACCCCTCCACTTT. Translation gives CASRDSSYNSPLHF. This chain uses TRBV10-1 with TRBJ1-6, with TRBD1 as a possible D gene (6 bases). CDR1 and CDR2 (germline): WNHNN, SYGVQD (reference sequence). V was shortened by 6 bases and J by 0 bases, with 6 bases between the two germline ends. The CDR3 totals 14 residues.

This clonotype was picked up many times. The CDR3, as DNA: TGCGCCAGCAGCCAAGAACGTGGACCCACAGATACGCAGTATTTT. Translation gives CASSQERGPTDTQYF. This chain links TRBV4-1 with TRBJ2-3; D uncertain. This CDR3 spans 15 amino acids. The germline V and J ends were trimmed by 0 bases and 2 bases, with 9 bases remaining between them. Germline CDR1 MGHRA, CDR2 YSYEKL.

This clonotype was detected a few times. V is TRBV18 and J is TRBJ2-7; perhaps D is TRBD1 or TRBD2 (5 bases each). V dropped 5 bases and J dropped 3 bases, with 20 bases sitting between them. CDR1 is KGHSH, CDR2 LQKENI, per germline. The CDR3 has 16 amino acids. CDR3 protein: CASSSTGTGNFYEQYF. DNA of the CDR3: TGTGCCAGCTCATCCACCGGGACGGGGAACTTCTACGAGCAGTACTTC.

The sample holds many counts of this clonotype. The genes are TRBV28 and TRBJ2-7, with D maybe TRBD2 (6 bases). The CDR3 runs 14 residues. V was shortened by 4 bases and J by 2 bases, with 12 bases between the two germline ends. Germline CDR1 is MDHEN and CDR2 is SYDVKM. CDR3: CASSWSSVPYEQYF. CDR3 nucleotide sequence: TGTGCCAGCAGTTGGTCTAGCGTTCCCTACGAGCAGTACTTC.

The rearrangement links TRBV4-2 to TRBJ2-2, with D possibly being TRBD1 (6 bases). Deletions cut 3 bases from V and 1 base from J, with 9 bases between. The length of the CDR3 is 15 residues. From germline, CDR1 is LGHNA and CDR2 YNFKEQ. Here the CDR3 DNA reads TGTGCCAGCAGCCAGCTGACAGGGAACACCGGGGAGCTGTTTTTT. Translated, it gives CASSQLTGNTGELFF.

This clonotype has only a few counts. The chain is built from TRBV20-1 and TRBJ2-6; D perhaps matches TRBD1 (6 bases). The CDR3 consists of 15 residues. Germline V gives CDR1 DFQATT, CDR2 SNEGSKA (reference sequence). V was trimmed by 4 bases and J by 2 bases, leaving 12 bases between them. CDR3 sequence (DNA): TGCAGTGCTACCCTCAGGGGTACTGGGGCCAACGTCCTGACTTTC. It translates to CSATLRGTGANVLTF.

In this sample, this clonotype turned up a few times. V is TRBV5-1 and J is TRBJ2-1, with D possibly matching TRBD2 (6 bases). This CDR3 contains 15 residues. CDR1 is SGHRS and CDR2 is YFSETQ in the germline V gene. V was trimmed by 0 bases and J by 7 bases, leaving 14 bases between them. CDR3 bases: TGCGCCAGCAGCTTGGTTGCGGACTATGAGAATGAGCAGTTCTTC. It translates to CASSLVADYENEQFF.

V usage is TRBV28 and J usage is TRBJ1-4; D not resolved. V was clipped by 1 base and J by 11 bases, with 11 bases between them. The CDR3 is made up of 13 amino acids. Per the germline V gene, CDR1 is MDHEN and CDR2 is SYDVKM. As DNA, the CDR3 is TGTGCCAGCAGTTTATTTCCAGTGGGTAAACTGTTTTTT. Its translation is CASSLFPVGKLFF. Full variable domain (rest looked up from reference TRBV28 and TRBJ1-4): DVKVTQSSRYLVKRTGEKVFLECVQDMDHENMFWYRQDPGLGLRLIYFSYDVKMKEKGDIPEGYSVSREKKERFSLILESASTNQTSMYLCASSLFPVGKLFFGSGTQLSVL.